Sequencing of this T cell receptor beta chain was carried out in a study of shared clonotypes between healthy human individuals. Regarding the study as a whole: Naive subsets, compared against memory subsets, generally had larger estimated richness values.

Here immunoSEQ multiplex PCR was the method, and the copy in TCRdb shows in-frame clones only, minus some. This table holds 850,000 to 1,100,000 clones, roughly 80% found once. J gave up 0 bases and V 4 bases, and 8 bases lay outside the gene matches. Germline CDR1 SNHLY, CDR2 FYNNEI. This CDR3 contains 19 residues. Note on this clone: Its antigen is as yet unknown.

This receptor was obtained from a man aged 18 to 30 in good health. Some clones in this sample may be carry-over from other donors' samples. Sequenced input: memory CD4+ T cells from PBMCs. The subset: CD45RA-negative fraction. This chain links TRBV2 with TRBJ2-5; TRBD2 matches 16 bases. In DNA form, the CDR3 reads TGTGCCAGCAGTGGAATATTGGGACTAGCGGGGGGGTACCAAGAGACCCAGTACTTC. This codes for CASSGILGLAGGYQETQYF.